The 17 T cell receptor beta chains given below trace back to one sample, sequenced in a study of CD8 T cells in Susac syndrome. The RNA input was roughly 0.45 to 1 ug, and it was reverse transcribed with random hexamers. TCRdb reprocessed the immunoSEQ multiplex PCR reads with MiXCR, giving one entry per CDR3 protein. The sample yields around 230,000 distinct CDR3 sequences, 90% to 96% seen once. What was sequenced was CD4+ T cells from PBMCs. The source is a human donor with Susac syndrome.

CDR3 bases: TGTGCCAGCAGTACAGGAGGGGCGGGCTCCTACGAGCAGTACTTC. Its protein is CASSTGGAGSYEQYF. The rearrangement joins TRBV6-5 to TRBJ2-7, with D possibly TRBD2 on 6 matching bases. The CDR3 contains 15 residues. Germline V gene lookup returns CDR1 MNHEY and CDR2 SVGAGI. Between the trimmed V and J ends, which lost 5 bases and 0 bases, there was a span of 14 bases.

The chain carries TRBV7-2 and TRBJ2-3, with unresolved D. The CDR3 is 15 residues long. Germline V gene sequence: CDR1 SGHTA, CDR2 FQGNSA. V lost 5 bases to trimming and J lost 4 bases, with 16 bases between them. DNA of the CDR3: TGTGCCAGCAGCCCACTTTTTTCTGGTGCAGATACGCAGTATTTT. Residues: CASSPLFSGADTQYF.

V and J are TRBV7-9 and TRBJ2-3, with 12 bases matching TRBD2. V was pared by 6 bases and J by 3 bases, with 7 bases of the junction left unmatched. This CDR3 comprises 16 residues. Germline lookup yields CDR1 SEHNR and CDR2 FQNEAQ (reference sequence). The CDR3 nucleotides read TGTGCCAGCAGGGGCACTAGCGGGAGGAGAACAGATACGCAGTATTTT. Protein sequence: CASRGTSGRRTDTQYF.

The rearrangement uses TRBV9 and TRBJ2-1; perhaps TRBD2 as D (6 bases). Germline V gene data show CDR1 as SGDLS and CDR2 as YYNGEE. V was pared by 3 bases and J by 5 bases, with 12 bases between. This CDR3 has 14 amino acids. The CDR3 loop reads CASSAISGHNEQFF. As DNA, the CDR3 is TGTGCCAGCAGCGCTATAAGCGGGCACAATGAGCAGTTCTTC.

The rearrangement links TRBV24-1 to TRBJ2-1; 7 nucleotides align to TRBD2. Losses at the gene ends were 0 bases for V and 6 bases for J; bases not matched to a gene: 10. The CDR3 is 17 amino acids. In germline, CDR1 is KGHDR, CDR2 SFDVKD. This CDR3 reads CATSDLVASGSLNEQFF. The CDR3 DNA reads as TGTGCCACCAGTGATTTGGTCGCTAGCGGCTCCCTCAATGAGCAGTTCTTC.

The rearrangement links TRBV4-1 to TRBJ2-5; 9 bases are shared with TRBD1. This CDR3 has 15 residues. Losses at the gene ends were 1 base for V and 5 bases for J; bases not matched to a gene: 5. Germline V gene data show CDR1 as MGHRA and CDR2 as YSYEKL. The CDR3 DNA follows: TGCGCCAGCAGCCAAGCAACAGGGGGCGTTGAGACCCAGTACTTC. As protein: CASSQATGGVETQYF.

This sequence joins TRBV7-3 and TRBJ2-1, with a tentative D call TRBD2 (6 bases). The length of the CDR3 is 14 residues. Germline CDR1 reads SGHTA; CDR2 reads FQGTGA. V was trimmed by 5 bases and J by 8 bases, leaving 16 bases between them. The CDR3 DNA reads TGTGCCAGCAGCCCAACGACTAGTTGGGATGAGCAGTTCTTC. It codes for CASSPTTSWDEQFF. Together with reference TRBV7-3 and TRBJ2-1, the CDR3 gives the full variable domain: GAGVSQTPSNKVTEKGKYVELRCDPISGHTALYWYRQSLGQGPEFLIYFQGTGAADDSGLPNDRFFAVRPEGSVSTLKIQRTERGDSAVYLCASSPTTSWDEQFFGPGTRLTVL.

A single count supports this clonotype. This chain uses TRBV20-1 with TRBJ1-4, with D tentatively TRBD1 (6 bases). The germline V gene has CDR1 DFQATT and CDR2 SNEGSKA (reference sequence). The CDR3 sequence is 14 residues long. Between the trimmed V and J ends, which lost 3 bases and 4 bases, there was a span of 12 bases. CDR3 coding DNA: TGCAGTGCTAGTCCGGACAGCCTTAATGAAAAACTGTTTTTT. It encodes CSASPDSLNEKLFF.

The chain combines TRBV12-3 or TRBV12-4 with TRBJ1-2; no definite D call. V lost 3 bases, J lost 3 bases, and 11 bases lay in between. CDR3 length: 14 amino acids. CDR3 nucleotides: TGTGCCAGCAGTTTCTCCGACACCTACTATGGCTACACCTTC. Its protein is CASSFSDTYYGYTF.

The rearrangement joins TRBV28 to TRBJ2-7, with a possible D match to TRBD2 (6 bases). Germline CDR1 and CDR2: MDHEN and SYDVKM. Trimming left V 5 bases short and J 2 bases short, with 10 bases between. This CDR3 has 13 amino acids. The CDR3 bases are TGTGCCAGCAGTCCCGGGACTCCCTACGAGCAGTACTTC. It specifies CASSPGTPYEQYF.

This chain uses TRBV20-1 with TRBJ2-3; no clear D gene. The CDR3 length is 15 residues. Looked up from germline, CDR1 is DFQATT and CDR2 is SNEGSKA (reference sequence). V lost 3 bases, J lost 4 bases, and 17 bases lay in between. Written as DNA, the CDR3 is TGCAGTGCTAGTTTGTCGGAAGCCAGCGCAGATACGCAGTATTTT. Protein: CSASLSEASADTQYF.

The rearrangement links TRBV4-1 to TRBJ2-7; 12 bases map to TRBD2. Losses at the gene ends were 3 bases for V and 2 bases for J; bases not matched to a gene: 5. The CDR3 totals 16 residues. Germline CDR1 reads MGHRA; CDR2 reads YSYEKL. CDR3 DNA: TGCGCCAGCAGCCACTTACTAGCGGGAGGAGCCTACGAGCAGTACTTC. Protein product: CASSHLLAGGAYEQYF.

The chain uses TRBV4-1 and TRBJ2-5; 7 bases fit TRBD1. The CDR3 is 14 amino acids. Germline assignment: CDR1 MGHRA and CDR2 YSYEKL. V gave up 2 bases and J gave up 5 bases; unmatched junction bases: 5. The DNA of the CDR3 is TGCGCCAGCAGCCAACCACAGGGGCGGGAGACCCAGTACTTC. Its translation is CASSQPQGRETQYF.

V gene TRBV5-1 combines with J gene TRBJ1-4; possibly TRBD1 for D (5 bases). The CDR3 has 16 residues. V gave up 4 bases and J gave up 3 bases, with 16 bases separating them. The V gene's germline CDR1 is SGHRS and CDR2 YFSETQ. The CDR3 here is CASSPLQGRANEKLFF. CDR3 nucleotide sequence: TGCGCCAGCAGCCCGCTTCAGGGACGAGCTAATGAAAAACTGTTTTTT.

Remarks on this clonotype: A read error may account for a junction end that differs from germline. V gene TRBV7-7 combines with J gene TRBJ2-1; 10 bases align to TRBD2. Germline V gene data show CDR1 as SSHAT and CDR2 as FNYEAQ (reference sequence). The CDR3 covers 15 residues. This CDR3 is CASSSGLAGVNEQFF. For the CDR3, the DNA is TGTGCTAGCAGCTCTGGGCTAGCGGGAGTCAATGAGCAGTTCTTC.

The chain links TRBV15 to TRBJ1-2; D perhaps matches TRBD1 (5 bases). The germline CDR1 and CDR2 sequences are LNHNV and YYDKDF (reference sequence). This CDR3 has 16 amino acids. V dropped 1 base and J dropped 4 bases, with 16 bases sitting between them. The CDR3 sequence: CATSRAPRAGGYGYTF. In nucleotides, the CDR3 is TGTGCCACCAGCAGAGCCCCCCGTGCGGGGGGCTATGGCTACACCTTC. The whole variable domain, filled in from reference TRBV15 and TRBJ1-2, reads DAMVIQNPRYQVTQFGKPVTLSCSQTLNHNVMYWYQQKSSQAPKLLFHYYDKDFNNEADTPDNFQSRRPNTSFCFLDIRSPGLGDTAMYLCATSRAPRAGGYGYTFGSGTRLTVV.

This chain joins TRBV9 and TRBJ2-3, with D unclear. Trimming left V 5 bases short and J 0 bases short, with 13 bases between. Germline V gives CDR1 SGDLS, CDR2 YYNGEE. The CDR3 totals 15 residues. The DNA for the CDR3 is TGTGCCAGCAGACCTCCAGGCCCTAGCACAGATACGCAGTATTTT. It codes for CASRPPGPSTDTQYF.